These 20 T cell receptor beta chains came from one sample sequenced in a study of human CD8 memory T cell subsets. UMI-labeled 5' RACE was used to make TCR beta libraries. Each CDR3 protein gets one entry in TCRdb, which reprocessed the 5' RACE reads and gives no DNA. The sample includes fewer than 20,000 distinct CDR3 sequences. Specimen: CD8+ T cells from PBMCs. These receptors came from a human donor in good health.

V usage is TRBV20-1 and J usage is TRBJ1-1; TCRdb lists TRBD1, though no DNA is available to test this call. Per germline, CDR1 DFQATT and CDR2 SNEGSKA (reference sequence). The CDR3 totals 15 residues. The CDR3 loop is CSARATTGIETEAFF.

By frequency, this clonotype is medium-sized. This chain links TRBV13 with TRBJ2-1. This CDR3 contains 14 residues. Germline V CDR1 and CDR2: PRHDT, FYEKMQ (reference sequence). The chain's CDR3 is CASSLGQGYNEQFF.

The chain couples TRBV9 to TRBJ2-3. The CDR3 runs to 15 residues. Germline CDR1 is SGDLS and CDR2 is YYNGEE. CDR3 protein: CASSVDTSSTDTQYF.

The rearrangement joins TRBV12-3 or TRBV12-4 to TRBJ2-1; TCRdb's D call, TRBD1, is unchecked because there is no DNA. This CDR3 has 16 amino acids. This chain's CDR3 is CASSRGPPGSYNEQFF.

The chain recombines TRBV29-1 with TRBJ2-2. Germline V gives CDR1 SQVTM, CDR2 ANQGSEA. This CDR3 has 11 amino acids. CDR3 loop: CSGHMTGELFF.

The CDR3 reads CASSLGGKLAGGYTGELFF. The V gene is TRBV7-2, the J gene TRBJ2-2; TCRdb gives TRBD2 as the D gene, but with no DNA this cannot be confirmed. Germline values: CDR1 SGHTA, CDR2 FQGNSA. The CDR3 loop spans 19 amino acids.

The chain combines TRBV19 with TRBJ1-1. This CDR3 is 15 amino acids long. Germline V CDR1 and CDR2: LNHDA, SQIVND (reference sequence). The CDR3 sequence is CASSIFATGGTEAFF.

This chain connects TRBV28 to TRBJ2-1; TCRdb outputs TRBD1, but without DNA this stays unchecked. This CDR3 has 13 amino acids. CDR1 and CDR2 (germline): MDHEN, SYDVKM. The CDR3 here is CASSSPRGEEQFF.

The chain has TRBV3-1 and TRBJ2-3; TCRdb picks TRBD1, but there is no DNA to check that call. The CDR3 covers 18 residues. Germline CDR1 reads LGHDT; CDR2 reads YNNKEL (reference sequence). CDR3 protein: CASSQRPQQLGRTDTQYF.

Its frequency marks this clonotype as medium-sized. The rearrangement uses TRBV29-1 and TRBJ1-1; TCRdb gives TRBD1 as the D gene, but with no DNA this cannot be confirmed. This CDR3 is built from 14 residues. Germline V gene data show CDR1 as SQVTM and CDR2 as ANQGSEA. The chain's CDR3 is CSVDIRGDNTEAFF.

The CDR3 region is CASSYTDSLVSYGYTF. The rearrangement links TRBV6-5 to TRBJ1-2. Germline V gene sequence: CDR1 MNHEY, CDR2 SVGAGI. This CDR3 is 16 amino acids long.

The chain has TRBV29-1 and TRBJ2-3; the TCRdb D gene call, TRBD2, has no DNA to confirm it. The germline V gene encodes CDR1 SQVTM and CDR2 ANQGSEA. This CDR3 region has 18 residues. The CDR3 sequence is CSVLGMTSGGAEADTQYF.

The chain combines TRBV5-5 with TRBJ1-1. The CDR3 extends over 16 amino acids. CDR1 is SGHKS, CDR2 YYEKEE, per germline (reference sequence). This CDR3 is CASSFGGWPMNTEAFF.

The chain couples TRBV4-1 to TRBJ2-7. The CDR3 runs to 13 residues. The germline V gene has CDR1 MGHRA and CDR2 YSYEKL. CDR3 residues: CASSQEGGDEQYF.

The chain employs TRBV6-6 and TRBJ2-5; TCRdb's D call, TRBD2, is unchecked because there is no DNA. The CDR3 has 15 amino acids. Per germline, CDR1 MNHNY and CDR2 SVGAGI (reference sequence). CDR3 region: CASSYSGGTRSTQYF.

V usage is TRBV6-5 and J usage is TRBJ2-3; TCRdb returns TRBD2, unconfirmable since there is no DNA. The CDR3 sequence is 18 residues long. Germline values: CDR1 MNHEY, CDR2 SVGAGI. The chain's CDR3 is CASSYNLVAGAGTDTQYF.

The chain has TRBV20-1 and TRBJ2-7; TCRdb indicates TRBD2, and absent DNA this call remains unverified. Germline V CDR1 and CDR2: DFQATT, SNEGSKA (reference sequence). The CDR3 totals 15 residues. The CDR3 reads CSARDLGGNSYEQYF.

The chain couples TRBV6-6 to TRBJ2-2. The CDR3 is made up of 15 amino acids. Germline V CDR1 and CDR2: MNHNY, SVGAGI (reference sequence). The CDR3 reads CASSYSPMGTGELFF.

The rearrangement uses TRBV10-3 and TRBJ2-2; TCRdb indicates TRBD1, and absent DNA this call remains unverified. Germline CDR1 ENHRY, CDR2 SYGVKD. The CDR3 length is 17 residues. CDR3: CAIRGDRGPYNTGELFF.

The chain employs TRBV24-1 and TRBJ2-5; the D gene TCRdb calls, TRBD2, cannot be checked with no DNA. The CDR3 contains 16 residues. Germline loops: CDR1 KGHDR, CDR2 SFDVKD. This CDR3 is CATSDLTSGDQETQYF.